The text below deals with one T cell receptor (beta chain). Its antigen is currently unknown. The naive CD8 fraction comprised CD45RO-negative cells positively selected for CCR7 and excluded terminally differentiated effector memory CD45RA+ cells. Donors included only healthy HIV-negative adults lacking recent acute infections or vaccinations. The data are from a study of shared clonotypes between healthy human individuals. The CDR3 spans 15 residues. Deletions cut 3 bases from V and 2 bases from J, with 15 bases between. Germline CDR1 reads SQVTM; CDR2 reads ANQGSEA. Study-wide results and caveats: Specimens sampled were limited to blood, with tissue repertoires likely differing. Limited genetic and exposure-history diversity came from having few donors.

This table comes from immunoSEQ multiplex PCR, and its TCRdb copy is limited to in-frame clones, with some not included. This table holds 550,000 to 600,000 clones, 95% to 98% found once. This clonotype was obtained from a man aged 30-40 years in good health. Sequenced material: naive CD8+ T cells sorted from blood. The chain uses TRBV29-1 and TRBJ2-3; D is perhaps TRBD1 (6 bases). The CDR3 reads CSVEGALILTDTQYF. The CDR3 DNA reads TGCAGCGTTGAGGGGGCTCTTATTCTCACAGATACGCAGTATTTT.